This T cell receptor (beta chain) is from a study of T cells in Graves' hyperthyroidism and ophthalmopathy. The sample holds a few counts of this clonotype. Template material for amplifying TCR beta CDR3 regions consisted of RNA transcripts. The HTBI primer set drove a first-round RT-PCR of the TCR CDR3. TCRdb passed the multiplex PCR reads through MiXCR, listing each CDR3 protein once. Of nearly 600,000 distinct CDR3 sequences listed, approximately 15% are singletons. CDR3 length equals 14 residues. The V and J ends lost 8 bases and 2 bases respectively, with 13 bases between them. Germline V CDR1 and CDR2: MNHEY, SMNVEV (reference sequence).

Sequenced sample: blood. This TCR was sampled from a woman in her 30s with Graves' hyperthyroidism that later progressed to Graves' ophthalmopathy. The chain is built from TRBV27 and TRBJ1-3; D unresolved. This chain's CDR3 is CASGTRGPGNTIYF. For the CDR3, the DNA is TGTGCCAGCGGAACCCGTGGCCCTGGAAACACCATATATTTT.